This T cell receptor (beta chain) was sequenced for a study of control samples from healthy donors and cancer patients. Losses at the gene ends were 6 bases for V and 7 bases for J; bases not matched to a gene: 8. The germline gives CDR1 ENHRY, CDR2 SYGVKD. The CDR3 has 13 residues. Generated by immunoSEQ multiplex PCR, the TCRdb table keeps only in-frame clones and is missing some. The sample holds around 77,000 clones, roughly 92% seen once. The source of this sequence is an older woman in good health. V and J are TRBV10-3 and TRBJ2-7; 8 nucleotides match TRBD1. Sequenced input: blood. CDR3 DNA: TGTGCCATCAGGGGGACAGGAGAGAGGGAGCAGTACTTC. It codes for CAIRGTGEREQYF.